Listed below are T cell receptor beta chains from one sample, sequenced in a study of neurological immune-mediated disorders. TCRdb reanalysed the 5' RACE reads using MiXCR and keeps one entry per CDR3 protein. The sample contains around 18,000 distinct CDR3 sequences, approximately 26% of which appear only once. The sequenced material came from PBMCs. These receptors were obtained from a man aged 45 to 65 with HTLV-1-associated myelopathy (HAM/TSP). Both conserved end residues are part of each CDR3. Fields, in order: J gene, clone size, D gene, V gene, CDR3 DNA, CDR3 protein. D genes are given only for firm matches. Clone sizes are given selectively: once, few, many, or a class where the clone is expanded.

TRBJ1-5	large	-	TRBV29-1	TGCAGCGTTGCAGGCGCAAATCAGCCCCAGCATTTT	CSVAGANQPQHF
TRBJ1-1	-	-	TRBV12-3/TRBV12-4	TGTGCCAGCACCCCCGGGGGGGGTGAAGCTTTCTTT	CASTPGGGEAFF
TRBJ1-1	-	-	TRBV5-4	TGTGCCAGCAGCTTGGAGAGCTACAACACTGAAGCTTTCTTT	CASSLESYNTEAFF
TRBJ1-1	few	TRBD1	TRBV5-4	TGTGCCAGCAGCACCCCACAGGGGTTGAACACTGAAGCTTTCTTT	CASSTPQGLNTEAFF
TRBJ2-1	-	TRBD2	TRBV5-1	TGCGCCAGCAGCTTCCCTCCAGGGCGGGGGGGCCTTAATGAGCAGTTCTTC	CASSFPPGRGGLNEQFF
TRBJ1-2	few	-	TRBV27	TGTGCCAGCAGTTTAGATCCCCGCTCCGGGACGGCCCCTCGGAGCACCTTC	CASSLDPRSGTAPRSTF
TRBJ2-5	-	-	TRBV29-1	TGCACCCCAGGGGGACTCCAAGAGACCCAGTACTTC	CTPGGLQETQYF
TRBJ1-2	few	-	TRBV7-6	TGTGCCAGCAGCTTACAGGACTATGGCTACACCTTC	CASSLQDYGYTF
TRBJ1-6	-	-	TRBV20-1	TGCAGTGCTAGAGAGATGACAGCGGGGGGTAATTCACCCCTCCACTTT	CSAREMTAGGNSPLHF
TRBJ1-1	once	-	TRBV20-1	TGCAGTGCTAGACCCCAGTGGGCCCTCATGAACACTGAAGCTTTCTTT	CSARPQWALMNTEAFF
TRBJ1-2	many	TRBD1	TRBV20-1	TGCAGTGGAAACAGGGGTTGGTTCTATGGCTACACCTTC	CSGNRGWFYGYTF
TRBJ2-3	-	-	TRBV11-3	TGTGCCAGCAGCTCTCAGGGGAATCAAGGGGATACGCAGTATTTT	CASSSQGNQGDTQYF
TRBJ1-3	few	-	TRBV21-1	TGTGCCAGCAGCATGGCCGATGGACACCGATCTGGAAACACCATATATTTT	CASSMADGHRSGNTIYF
TRBJ2-5	-	TRBD1	TRBV7-9	TGTGCCAGCAGCCCTAGGGACAGGGATCAAGAGACCCAGTACTTC	CASSPRDRDQETQYF
TRBJ1-2	-	-	TRBV9	TGTGCCAGCAGCGGAGTAGGATCTCGGGACTATGGCTACACCTTC	CASSGVGSRDYGYTF
TRBJ2-7	-	-	TRBV13	TGTGCCAGCAGCAAGGGGTCCTTGGGTTACGAGCAGTACTTC	CASSKGSLGYEQYF
TRBJ2-1	-	TRBD1	TRBV14	TGTGCCAGCAGCCAAGATGTCAGGGGGCGAGCCCACTTC	CASSQDVRGRAHF
TRBJ1-4	-	-	TRBV4-3	TGCGCCAGCAGCCAAGATTGGGGAACTGGGGGGATTTTTTTT	CASSQDWGTGGIFF
TRBJ2-2	-	TRBD2	TRBV5-1	TGCGCCAGCAGCCCCGTACTAGCGGGGACCGGGGAGCTGTTTTTT	CASSPVLAGTGELFF
TRBJ2-7	-	TRBD1	TRBV7-2	TGTGCCAGCCAAACAGGGGTCGAGCAGTACTTC	CASQTGVEQYF
TRBJ1-5	few	TRBD1	TRBV20-1	TGCAGTGCTAGAGATTTCTTAGGGACAGCAAACCAGCCCCAGCATTTT	CSARDFLGTANQPQHF
TRBJ1-2	-	-	TRBV9	TGTGCCAGCAGCGCCCAGGGTGGTGGTGGCTACACCTTC	CASSAQGGGGYTF
TRBJ2-5	few	-	TRBV5-1	TGCGCCAGCAGCTTAGGGCACTCCCAAGAGACCCAGTACTTC	CASSLGHSQETQYF
TRBJ2-7	large	TRBD1	TRBV7-9	TGTGCCAGCAGCCCAAACAGGGGCGGCGAGCAGTACTTC	CASSPNRGGEQYF
TRBJ1-1	-	-	TRBV29-1	TGCAGCGTTGATGGTGGGGGCAGGGGCAACACTGAAGCTTTCTTT	CSVDGGGRGNTEAFF
TRBJ2-5	-	TRBD2	TRBV5-1	TGCGCCAGCAGCAGGACTAGCGTCCCAGAGACCCAGTACTTC	CASSRTSVPETQYF
TRBJ2-3	once	TRBD2	TRBV20-1	TGCAGTGCTAGGGGTGTCCTGCTAGCGGGGGGGTTCACAGATACGCAGTATTTT	CSARGVLLAGGFTDTQYF
TRBJ2-1	-	TRBD2	TRBV5-1	TGCGCCAGCAGCTTTCGTCGGCCGGGGGTAGCGGGAGGGGGTGAGCAGTTCTTC	CASSFRRPGVAGGGEQFF
TRBJ1-1	-	-	TRBV7-3	TGTGCCAGCAGCTTATCCATGAACACTGAAGCTTTCTTT	CASSLSMNTEAFF
TRBJ2-3	-	-	TRBV5-1	TGCGCCAGCCACGGAGGGGGGACTAGCACAGATACGCAGTATTTT	CASHGGGTSTDTQYF
TRBJ1-1	-	-	TRBV10-3	TGTGCCATCACCCAGGAGAGAATGAACACTGAAGCTTTCTTT	CAITQERMNTEAFF
TRBJ2-5	-	-	TRBV20-1	TGCAGTGCTAGCGGTGCGGCAGGAGGGGAGACCCAGTACTTC	CSASGAAGGETQYF
TRBJ2-7	few	-	TRBV7-2	TGTGCCAGCAGCCCCCAGGAGGGTTCCTACGAGCAGTACTTC	CASSPQEGSYEQYF
TRBJ2-3	few	TRBD2	TRBV25-1	TGTGCCAGCAGTGAAACGGGACTAGCGGGGAGCACAGATACGCAGTATTTT	CASSETGLAGSTDTQYF
TRBJ2-1	-	-	TRBV9	TGTGCCAGCAGCGCGTTCAACAGGGACGGGCAGTTCTTC	CASSAFNRDGQFF
TRBJ2-5	few	-	TRBV20-1	TGCAGTGCTCTACCTACGGGGGTCGAGACCCAGTACTTC	CSALPTGVETQYF
TRBJ1-1	-	-	TRBV20-1	TGCAGTGCCCGACACAGGGACACTGAAGCTTTCTTT	CSARHRDTEAFF
TRBJ1-1	-	-	TRBV20-1	TGCACACTTGGGTTTGGGAGCACTGAAGCTTTCTTT	CTLGFGSTEAFF
TRBJ1-2	-	TRBD1	TRBV5-4	TGTGCCAGCAGCGCGGGGACAGGGAACTATGGCTACACCTTC	CASSAGTGNYGYTF
TRBJ2-3	many	TRBD2	TRBV27	TGTGCCAGCAGTTTATCAGCGGGGGTGGATACGCAGTATTTT	CASSLSAGVDTQYF
TRBJ2-3	-	TRBD1	TRBV7-9	TGTGCCAGCAGCCCCCTGAGACAGGGGTTAGATACGCAGTATTTT	CASSPLRQGLDTQYF
TRBJ1-3	once	-	TRBV18	TGTGCCAGCTCACCACCGTTTTCAGGGACGCACACCATATATTTT	CASSPPFSGTHTIYF
TRBJ2-3	-	TRBD2	TRBV29-1	TGCAGCGTTCCCTCTTCGCGGGAGTGGGCAGATACGCAGTATTTT	CSVPSSREWADTQYF
TRBJ1-1	many	-	TRBV29-1	TGCAGCGTTGAAGTGCGTCAGACTGAAGCTTTCTTT	CSVEVRQTEAFF
TRBJ2-3	few	TRBD1	TRBV5-1	TGCGCCAGCAGCCCCCGGACAGGGAGGGATACGCAGTATTTT	CASSPRTGRDTQYF
TRBJ1-2	-	-	TRBV19	TGTGCCAGTACTAACGCCTTGGACTTAAACTATGGCTACACCTTC	CASTNALDLNYGYTF
TRBJ2-3	few	-	TRBV25-1	TGTGCCAGCAGTGAATCCCATACAGGAGCAGATACGCAGTATTTT	CASSESHTGADTQYF
TRBJ1-3	-	-	TRBV5-6	TGTGCCAGCAGCTTGGGCCCAGCCTCTGGAAACACCATATATTTT	CASSLGPASGNTIYF
TRBJ2-1	-	TRBD2	TRBV27	TGTGCCAGCAGAGCGGGGGGCCCTAACAATGAGCAGTTCTTC	CASRAGGPNNEQFF
TRBJ2-7	many	-	TRBV27	TGTGCCAGCAGTTTATTTCCCCCGGCCAGCTCCTACGAGCAGTACTTC	CASSLFPPASSYEQYF